The rows below give T cell receptor beta chains drawn from one sample of a study of T cell repertoires in ileal Crohn's disease. Profiling relied on immunoSEQ multiplex PCR, and the TCRdb table lists in-frame clones only, not all of them. This table holds around 15,000 clones, 80% found once. Material: ileal tissue. These receptor sequences come from an adult with Crohn's disease. Both conserved end residues are part of each CDR3. The order of the fields is clone size, J gene, D gene, V gene, CDR3 DNA, CDR3 protein. The D gene is left open where the match is weak. Size values are once, few and many counts, or a class for expanded clones, and some rows have none.

abundance: .
j_gene: TRBJ2-1
d_gene: TRBD2
v_gene: TRBV5-1
CDR3nt: TGCGCCAGCAGCTTGCCAACCCAGGGACTAGCTGCGGATGAGCAGTTCTTC
CDR3aa: CASSLPTQGLAADEQFF

abundance: .
j_gene: TRBJ2-1
d_gene: .
v_gene: TRBV10-2
CDR3nt: TGCGCCAGCAGTGAGTCTGCGGGGAACAATGAGCAGTTCTTC
CDR3aa: CASSESAGNNEQFF

abundance: .
j_gene: TRBJ2-7
d_gene: TRBD2
v_gene: TRBV5-1
CDR3nt: TGCGCCAGCAGCTTGTCGGGACTAGCGTTCGAGCAGTACTTC
CDR3aa: CASSLSGLAFEQYF

abundance: few
j_gene: TRBJ1-1
d_gene: .
v_gene: TRBV7-2
CDR3nt: TGTGCCAGCAGCTTAGTTGGACGGGGGGCCAAGAACACTGAAGCTTTCTTT
CDR3aa: CASSLVGRGAKNTEAFF

abundance: once
j_gene: TRBJ1-2
d_gene: .
v_gene: TRBV6-5
CDR3nt: TGTGCCAGCAGTGGCTTTGGGGGCCTCAGCTATGGCTACACCTTC
CDR3aa: CASSGFGGLSYGYTF

abundance: .
j_gene: TRBJ2-6
d_gene: .
v_gene: TRBV7-8
CDR3nt: TGTGCCAGCAGCTCAGGGGCTGGGGCCAACGTCCTGACTTTC
CDR3aa: CASSSGAGANVLTF

abundance: .
j_gene: TRBJ2-6
d_gene: TRBD1
v_gene: TRBV10-3
CDR3nt: TGTGCCATCGCGGGACAGGGGGCGAGTGGGGCCAACGTCCTGACTTTC
CDR3aa: CAIAGQGASGANVLTF

abundance: .
j_gene: TRBJ1-4
d_gene: TRBD1
v_gene: TRBV6-6
CDR3nt: TGTGCCAGCAGTTGGCCCCTAGACAGGGGGAATGAAAAACTGTTTTTT
CDR3aa: CASSWPLDRGNEKLFF

abundance: .
j_gene: TRBJ1-2
d_gene: .
v_gene: TRBV6-1
CDR3nt: TGTGCCAGCACCCAAGGGAGCCCTAACTATGGCTACACCTTC
CDR3aa: CASTQGSPNYGYTF

abundance: .
j_gene: TRBJ2-2
d_gene: .
v_gene: TRBV7-9
CDR3nt: TGTGCCAGCAGCTCCCGCACCGGGGAGCTGTTTTTT
CDR3aa: CASSSRTGELFF

abundance: .
j_gene: TRBJ1-2
d_gene: .
v_gene: TRBV4-1
CDR3nt: TGCGCCAGCAGCCAAGGGGAGACCGGAGCTAACTATGGCTACACCTTC
CDR3aa: CASSQGETGANYGYTF

abundance: .
j_gene: TRBJ1-5
d_gene: .
v_gene: TRBV23-1
CDR3nt: TGCGCCAGCAGTCAAACTACAGGTGAACAGCCCCAGCATTTT
CDR3aa: CASSQTTGEQPQHF

abundance: few
j_gene: TRBJ2-5
d_gene: .
v_gene: TRBV25-1
CDR3nt: TGTGCCAGCAGTGACCCGGGGAGGGAGACCCAGTACTTC
CDR3aa: CASSDPGRETQYF

abundance: .
j_gene: TRBJ2-7
d_gene: .
v_gene: TRBV6-5
CDR3nt: TGTGCCAGCAGTTACATGACAGGCTACTCCTACGAGCAGTACTTC
CDR3aa: CASSYMTGYSYEQYF

abundance: .
j_gene: TRBJ2-1
d_gene: .
v_gene: TRBV7-9
CDR3nt: TGTGCCAGCAGCCTCGCAGGCCTCCCCTGGGATGAGCAGTTCTTC
CDR3aa: CASSLAGLPWDEQFF

abundance: .
j_gene: TRBJ1-2
d_gene: TRBD1
v_gene: TRBV5-1
CDR3nt: TGCGCCAGCAGCCAGGGACAGGGGAAGAACTATGGCTACACCTTC
CDR3aa: CASSQGQGKNYGYTF

abundance: .
j_gene: TRBJ2-1
d_gene: .
v_gene: TRBV2
CDR3nt: TGTGCCACCTCGCATTGGGCCTCTAATGAGCAGTTCTTC
CDR3aa: CATSHWASNEQFF

abundance: few
j_gene: TRBJ1-6
d_gene: TRBD1
v_gene: TRBV10-3
CDR3nt: TGTGCCATCAGTGCTGGACAGGGGGATTCACCCCTCCACTTT
CDR3aa: CAISAGQGDSPLHF

abundance: .
j_gene: TRBJ1-1
d_gene: TRBD1
v_gene: TRBV30
CDR3nt: TGTGCCTGGAGTGTACGAACAGGGGGCGTCTCTGAAGCTTTCTTT
CDR3aa: CAWSVRTGGVSEAFF

abundance: .
j_gene: TRBJ1-5
d_gene: .
v_gene: TRBV7-2
CDR3nt: TGTGCCAGCAGCGTTTGGAGCTATCAGCCCCAGCATTTT
CDR3aa: CASSVWSYQPQHF

abundance: .
j_gene: TRBJ1-2
d_gene: .
v_gene: TRBV21-1
CDR3nt: TGTGCCAGCAGCAACCAAGACTATTCCTATGGCTACACCTTC
CDR3aa: CASSNQDYSYGYTF

abundance: .
j_gene: TRBJ1-2
d_gene: .
v_gene: TRBV18
CDR3nt: TGTGCCAGCTCACCACCGCATCAGGGTGGCTACACCTTC
CDR3aa: CASSPPHQGGYTF

abundance: .
j_gene: TRBJ2-4
d_gene: TRBD2
v_gene: TRBV19
CDR3nt: TGTGCCAGTAGCCCGCTAGCGGTTGGTAAAAACATTCAGTACTTC
CDR3aa: CASSPLAVGKNIQYF

abundance: .
j_gene: TRBJ2-3
d_gene: .
v_gene: TRBV2
CDR3nt: TGTGCCAGCATTGTTCCGGGAACAGATACGCAGTATTTT
CDR3aa: CASIVPGTDTQYF

abundance: few
j_gene: TRBJ2-5
d_gene: .
v_gene: TRBV11-1
CDR3nt: TGTGCCAGCAGCTTAGGGCACAAAGAGACCCAGTACTTC
CDR3aa: CASSLGHKETQYF

abundance: .
j_gene: TRBJ1-2
d_gene: .
v_gene: TRBV4-1
CDR3nt: TGCGCCAGCAGCCAACTCCGGGAGCGCACAGCTAGGGTTAACTATGGCTACACCTTC
CDR3aa: CASSQLRERTARVNYGYTF

abundance: .
j_gene: TRBJ2-1
d_gene: TRBD2
v_gene: TRBV11-3
CDR3nt: TGTGCCAGCAGCTCCGTGGCGGGAGGGGTTGGGCATGAGCAGTTCTTC
CDR3aa: CASSSVAGGVGHEQFF

abundance: few
j_gene: TRBJ2-1
d_gene: TRBD1
v_gene: TRBV28
CDR3nt: TGTGCCAGCAGTTCGGGACAGGGGAACTACAATGAGCAGTTCTTC
CDR3aa: CASSSGQGNYNEQFF

abundance: .
j_gene: TRBJ2-7
d_gene: TRBD1
v_gene: TRBV30
CDR3nt: TGTGCCTGGGGTCTTGGGACAGGGCCCAAAAGAGAGCAGTACTTC
CDR3aa: CAWGLGTGPKREQYF

abundance: .
j_gene: TRBJ2-7
d_gene: TRBD1
v_gene: TRBV7-3
CDR3nt: TGTGCCAGCAGCCGACGGGACAGGGACGAGCAGTACTTC
CDR3aa: CASSRRDRDEQYF

abundance: .
j_gene: TRBJ2-7
d_gene: TRBD1
v_gene: TRBV27
CDR3nt: TGTGCCAGCAGGGGACAGTCCTACGAGCAGTACTTC
CDR3aa: CASRGQSYEQYF

abundance: .
j_gene: TRBJ2-3
d_gene: .
v_gene: TRBV5-4
CDR3nt: TGTGCCAGCAGCTTGAGGGGCGAGAGGTCCCGCACCCGCACAGATACGCAGTATTTT
CDR3aa: CASSLRGERSRTRTDTQYF

abundance: .
j_gene: TRBJ2-3
d_gene: TRBD2
v_gene: TRBV2
CDR3nt: TGTGCCAGCAGTGGCGGGAGGGCCCCAGATACGCAGTATTTT
CDR3aa: CASSGGRAPDTQYF

abundance: .
j_gene: TRBJ1-2
d_gene: TRBD1
v_gene: TRBV5-4
CDR3nt: TGTGCCAGCAGCACAGGACAGGAAAACTATGGCTACACCTTC
CDR3aa: CASSTGQENYGYTF

abundance: .
j_gene: TRBJ2-3
d_gene: .
v_gene: TRBV25-1
CDR3nt: TGTGCCAGCAGTGAACAGGCGGGCGGAGTCACAGATACGCAGTATTTT
CDR3aa: CASSEQAGGVTDTQYF

abundance: .
j_gene: TRBJ1-1
d_gene: TRBD1
v_gene: TRBV5-6
CDR3nt: TGTGCCAGCAGTCACAGCAGGGGGCCCTCGAACACTGAAGCTTTCTTT
CDR3aa: CASSHSRGPSNTEAFF

abundance: .
j_gene: TRBJ2-7
d_gene: .
v_gene: TRBV4-2
CDR3nt: TGTGCCAGCAGCCCGACCCCCCAGGGGTCCGAGCAGTACTTC
CDR3aa: CASSPTPQGSEQYF

abundance: .
j_gene: TRBJ1-2
d_gene: .
v_gene: TRBV6-6
CDR3nt: TGTGCCAGCAGTTACTCTGGGGGGGGGCGAGACTACACCTTC
CDR3aa: CASSYSGGGRDYTF

abundance: .
j_gene: TRBJ2-1
d_gene: TRBD2
v_gene: TRBV7-2
CDR3nt: TGTGCCAGCAGCTTAACTAGCGGGAGTATTGAGCAGTTCTTC
CDR3aa: CASSLTSGSIEQFF

abundance: .
j_gene: TRBJ2-1
d_gene: TRBD2
v_gene: TRBV4-3
CDR3nt: TGCGCCAGCAGCCAAGGGTCCCTAGCGGGAGAGGGTAATGAGCAGTTCTTC
CDR3aa: CASSQGSLAGEGNEQFF

abundance: once
j_gene: TRBJ2-7
d_gene: TRBD1
v_gene: TRBV18
CDR3nt: TGTGCCAGCTCACCACCGGACAGGGCCTACGAGCAGTACTTC
CDR3aa: CASSPPDRAYEQYF

abundance: few
j_gene: TRBJ1-2
d_gene: TRBD1
v_gene: TRBV29-1
CDR3nt: TGCAGCGGAGAACGACAGGGTGGCTATGGCTACACCTTC
CDR3aa: CSGERQGGYGYTF

abundance: few
j_gene: TRBJ1-3
d_gene: .
v_gene: TRBV30
CDR3nt: TGTGCCTGGAGTAGGACAAGCTCTGGAAACACCATATATTTT
CDR3aa: CAWSRTSSGNTIYF

abundance: .
j_gene: TRBJ1-6
d_gene: TRBD1
v_gene: TRBV18
CDR3nt: TGTGCCAGCTCACCCGGACAGGGAGGGTCACCCCTCCACTTT
CDR3aa: CASSPGQGGSPLHF

abundance: .
j_gene: TRBJ2-5
d_gene: .
v_gene: TRBV4-1
CDR3nt: TGCGCCAGCAGCCAAGCGCAGGGTGGAGAGACCCAGTACTTC
CDR3aa: CASSQAQGGETQYF

abundance: once
j_gene: TRBJ1-2
d_gene: .
v_gene: TRBV5-1
CDR3nt: TGCGCCAGCAGCTTGACAGGCAATTCCTACTATGGCTACACCTTC
CDR3aa: CASSLTGNSYYGYTF

abundance: few
j_gene: TRBJ1-5
d_gene: TRBD1
v_gene: TRBV19
CDR3nt: TGTGCCAGTAGTGTTCCGACAGGGGTAGGTCGACCCCAGCATTTT
CDR3aa: CASSVPTGVGRPQHF

abundance: .
j_gene: TRBJ2-2
d_gene: .
v_gene: TRBV2
CDR3nt: TGTGCCAGCAGGGAGATTCCCAGTGCCAACACCGGGGAGCTGTTTTTT
CDR3aa: CASREIPSANTGELFF

abundance: .
j_gene: TRBJ2-3
d_gene: .
v_gene: TRBV19
CDR3nt: TGTGCCAGTAGGCCGGGACTTACAGATACGCAGTATTTT
CDR3aa: CASRPGLTDTQYF

abundance: .
j_gene: TRBJ2-5
d_gene: TRBD1
v_gene: TRBV27
CDR3nt: TGTGCCAGCAGTTACCAGGGACAGGCGAAACAAGAGACCCAGTACTTC
CDR3aa: CASSYQGQAKQETQYF